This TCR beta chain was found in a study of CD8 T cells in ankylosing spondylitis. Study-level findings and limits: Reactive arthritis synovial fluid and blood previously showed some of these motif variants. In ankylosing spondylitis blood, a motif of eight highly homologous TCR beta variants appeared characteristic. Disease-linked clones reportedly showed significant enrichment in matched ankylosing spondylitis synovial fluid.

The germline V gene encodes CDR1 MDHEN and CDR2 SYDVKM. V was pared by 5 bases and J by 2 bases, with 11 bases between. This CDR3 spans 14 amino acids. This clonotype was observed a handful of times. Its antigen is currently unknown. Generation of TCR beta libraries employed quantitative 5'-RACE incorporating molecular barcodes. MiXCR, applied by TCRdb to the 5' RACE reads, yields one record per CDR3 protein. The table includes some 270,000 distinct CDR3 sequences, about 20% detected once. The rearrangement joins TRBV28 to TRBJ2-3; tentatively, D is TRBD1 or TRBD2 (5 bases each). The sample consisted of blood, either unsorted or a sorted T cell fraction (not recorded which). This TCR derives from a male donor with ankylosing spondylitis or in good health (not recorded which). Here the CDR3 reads CASSEGIITDTQYF. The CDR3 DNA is TGTGCCAGCAGTGAGGGGATAATCACAGATACGCAGTATTTT.